Listed below are T cell receptor beta chains from one sample, sequenced in a study of cytomegalovirus exposure and HLA in healthy donors. Profiling relied on immunoSEQ multiplex PCR, and the TCRdb table lists in-frame clones only, not all of them. The sample records around 170,000 clones, around 73% being singletons. Input material: PBMCs. The receptors were gathered from a male donor in good health and CMV-seronegative. The CDR3 runs from the conserved cysteine through the conserved F or W. D genes are given only for firm matches. Some rows have no size entry. The others give once, few or many, or a class for an expanded clone.

TRBV9	TRBJ2-3	TRBD2	14	.	CASSAGLAADTQYF	TGTGCCAGCAGCGCCGGACTAGCAGCAGATACGCAGTATTTT
TRBV11-1	TRBJ2-1	TRBD2	16	.	CASSLGLAGGSNEQFF	TGTGCCAGCAGCCTCGGACTAGCGGGAGGGTCGAATGAGCAGTTCTTC
TRBV11-2	TRBJ2-7	TRBD2	16	.	CASSPGAGGSSYEQYF	TGTGCCAGCAGCCCGGGGGCGGGAGGGAGCTCCTACGAGCAGTACTTC
TRBV29-1	TRBJ2-7	.	14	.	CSVEDPGESYEQYF	TGCAGCGTTGAAGATCCAGGGGAGTCGTACGAGCAGTACTTC
TRBV7-5	TRBJ1-1	.	18	.	CARSFFSDSGGLRTEAFF	TGTGCCAGAAGCTTTTTCTCGGATTCCGGAGGGTTACGCACTGAAGCTTTCTTT
TRBV5-1	TRBJ2-5	TRBD1	15	.	CASSSTGGWRETQYF	TGCGCCAGCAGCTCGACAGGGGGGTGGCGGGAGACCCAGTACTTC
TRBV6-6	TRBJ2-2	TRBD2	14	once	CASSRLAGSGELFF	TGTGCCAGCAGTCGACTAGCGGGGTCCGGGGAGCTGTTTTTT
TRBV30	TRBJ2-2	.	14	.	CAWSGGGITGELFF	TGTGCCTGGAGTGGAGGGGGAATCACCGGGGAGCTGTTTTTT
TRBV15	TRBJ2-3	.	17	few	CATSRELGEWGTDTQYF	TGTGCCACCAGCAGAGAGTTGGGCGAATGGGGCACAGATACGCAGTATTTT
TRBV6-1	TRBJ1-5	TRBD1	14	.	CASSEGRGHQPQHF	TGTGCCAGCAGTGAAGGCAGGGGGCATCAGCCCCAGCATTTT